One sample yielded the 29 T cell receptor beta chains listed below, sequenced in a study of neoadjuvant anti-PD-1 for oral cavity cancer. Data came from immunoSEQ multiplex PCR; TCRdb stores just in-frame clones and leaves some out. Of 14,000 or so clones listed, around 70% were seen once; the top ten hold 3% to 3.5%. The time point denotes: after neoadjuvant nivolumab, at surgical resection. This specimen was PBMCs, taken after nivolumab (anti-PD-1) treatment. These receptors were obtained from a person aged 40-85 years with oral cavity squamous cell carcinoma.

This chain joins TRBV28 and TRBJ2-5, with D uncertain. The CDR3 loop spans 14 amino acids. CDR1 is MDHEN and CDR2 is SYDVKM in the germline V gene. V dropped 10 bases and J dropped 4 bases, with 19 bases sitting between them. CDR3 amino acids: CATSWPGESETQYF. The CDR3 DNA reads as TGTGCCACATCCTGGCCGGGTGAGTCAGAGACCCAGTACTTC.

V and J are TRBV19 and TRBJ1-2; D is uncertain. Germline V gives CDR1 LNHDA, CDR2 SQIVND (reference sequence). V was trimmed by 3 bases and J by 3 bases, leaving 11 bases between them. The CDR3 sequence is 14 residues long. In nucleotides, the CDR3 is TGTGCCAGTAGTATTAGTGGAGTACACTATGGCTACACCTTC. It is translated as CASSISGVHYGYTF.

This clone was recorded only once. The chain carries TRBV30 and TRBJ2-1, with 8 bases fitting TRBD2. This CDR3 has 15 amino acids. The V and J ends lost 4 bases and 6 bases, in that order; junction bases with no gene match: 11. Germline loops: CDR1 GTSNPN, CDR2 SVGIG (reference sequence). Here the CDR3 DNA reads TGTGCCTGGACCTCCGGGACTAGGATGGGCAATGAGCAGTTCTTC. Its translation: CAWTSGTRMGNEQFF.

This clone came up once. The chain is built from TRBV7-9 and TRBJ2-7; the D gene is possibly TRBD2 (5 bases). Germline V lookup: CDR1 SEHNR, CDR2 FQNEAQ (reference sequence). The CDR3 loop spans 11 amino acids. Trimming stripped 5 bases from V and 6 bases from J, with 8 bases between. The CDR3, as DNA: TGTGCCAGCAGCCCCGGGATCGAGCAGTACTTC. Its protein product is CASSPGIEQYF.

The rearrangement joins TRBV5-4 to TRBJ2-3; D uncertain. The V end lost 4 bases, the J end lost 5 bases, and 8 bases lay between the germline ends. Germline V gives CDR1 SGHNT, CDR2 YYREEE (reference sequence). This CDR3 spans 12 amino acids. This CDR3 is CASSRLLDTQYF. CDR3 DNA: TGTGCCAGCAGCCGACTTTTAGATACGCAGTATTTT. Full variable domain (rest looked up from reference TRBV5-4 and TRBJ2-3): ETGVTQSPTHLIKTRGQQVTLRCSSQSGHNTVSWYQQALGQGPQFIFQYYREEENGRGNFPPRFSGLQFPNYSSELNVNALELDDSALYLCASSRLLDTQYFGPGTRLTVL.

The genes are TRBV28 and TRBJ1-2; TRBD1 matches at 8 bases. The CDR3 is made up of 13 amino acids. The V and J ends lost 4 bases and 3 bases, in that order; junction bases with no gene match: 1. Germline CDR1 MDHEN, CDR2 SYDVKM. CDR3: CASSWGQDYGYTF. DNA of the CDR3: TGTGCCAGCAGTTGGGGACAGGACTATGGCTACACCTTC.

This clone was detected only a few times. The chain is built from TRBV10-2 and TRBJ1-2; 9 bases are a match to TRBD1. V shed 4 bases and J 3 bases; nucleotides not matched to a gene: 3. The germline V gene has CDR1 WSHSY and CDR2 SAAADI. This CDR3 region has 14 residues. In DNA form, the CDR3 reads TGCGCCAGCAGTGGGTGGACAGGGGACTATGGCTACACCTTC. It specifies CASSGWTGDYGYTF.

The chain employs TRBV5-1 and TRBJ2-7, with 7 nucleotides matching TRBD2. The CDR3 runs 14 residues. The germline V gene encodes CDR1 SGHRS and CDR2 YFSETQ. V shed 4 bases and J 3 bases; nucleotides not matched to a gene: 7. CDR3 sequence: CASSPDGGYYEQYF. Here the CDR3 DNA reads TGCGCCAGCAGCCCCGACGGGGGGTACTACGAGCAGTACTTC.

CDR3 coding DNA: TGTGCCAGCAGTTACTCGGAGAGGGTTAAAGGCTACACCTTC. Translated: CASSYSERVKGYTF. The chain links TRBV6-5 to TRBJ1-2, with D uncertain. Germline loops: CDR1 MNHEY, CDR2 SVGAGI. V was pared by 0 bases and J by 8 bases, with 13 bases between. CDR3 length: 14 amino acids.

The chain employs TRBV10-3 and TRBJ1-5; 7 positions agree with TRBD1. Germline V lookup: CDR1 ENHRY, CDR2 SYGVKD. CDR3 size: 14 residues. Unmatched junction bases numbered 2, after V lost 0 bases and J lost 6 bases. CDR3 DNA sequence: TGTGCCATCAGTGAGTCGGCAGGGGGTCAGCCCCAGCATTTT. This gives the protein CAISESAGGQPQHF.

This sequence joins TRBV6-5 and TRBJ2-1; 9 nucleotides line up with TRBD1. Germline CDR1 and CDR2: MNHEY and SVGAGI. This CDR3 has 16 amino acids. Germline trimming cut 2 bases from V and 2 bases from J; bases unmatched to any gene: 4. The CDR3 DNA reads TGTGCCAGCAGTTACAACAGGGGGCACACCTACAATGAGCAGTTCTTC. It translates to CASSYNRGHTYNEQFF.

This chain connects TRBV9 to TRBJ2-5; weak D call: TRBD2 (6 bases). The germline gives CDR1 SGDLS, CDR2 YYNGEE. The CDR3 extends over 14 amino acids. Trimming pared 4 bases from V and 4 bases from J, leaving 14 bases between. The CDR3 spells CASSPGLYGETQYF. The CDR3 nucleotides read TGTGCCAGCAGCCCGGGACTTTACGGAGAGACCCAGTACTTC.

This clone was seen a handful of times. The chain couples TRBV27 to TRBJ2-4, with unresolved D. The germline V and J ends were trimmed by 2 bases and 0 bases, with 11 bases remaining between them. The CDR3 spans 16 residues. The germline gives CDR1 MNHEY, CDR2 SMNVEV (reference sequence). The CDR3 nucleotides read TGTGCCAGCAGTTTAGCCCCTGGAGTAGCCAAAAACATTCAGTACTTC. Translation: CASSLAPGVAKNIQYF.

In this sample, this clone turned up once. The chain recombines TRBV6-6 with TRBJ1-4; TRBD1 matches at 9 bases. Germline V gene sequence: CDR1 MNHNY, CDR2 SVGAGI (reference sequence). The CDR3 length is 13 residues. V was clipped by 7 bases and J by 6 bases; unmatched bases: 3. In DNA form, the CDR3 reads TGTGCCAGCAAAGGGACAGGGCATGAAAAACTGTTTTTT. It is translated as CASKGTGHEKLFF.

The chain employs TRBV15 and TRBJ2-7, with TRBD2 matching 12 bases. CDR1 LNHNV and CDR2 YYDKDF come from the germline V gene (reference sequence). This CDR3 spans 15 amino acids. Trimming cost V 5 bases and J 4 bases; bases outside gene matches: 6. CDR3 region: CATSHLAGGGYEQYF. The CDR3 coding sequence is TGTGCCACCAGCCACCTAGCGGGAGGGGGGTACGAGCAGTACTTC.

This clone was seen a few times. The chain couples TRBV5-1 to TRBJ2-7; 9 bases match TRBD1. The V and J ends lost 2 bases and 2 bases, in that order; junction bases with no gene match: 8. Germline V gene sequence: CDR1 SGHRS, CDR2 YFSETQ. CDR3 length: 16 amino acids. CDR3 loop: CASSFSAGTGTYEQYF. The DNA of the CDR3 is TGCGCCAGCAGCTTTTCCGCCGGGACAGGGACCTACGAGCAGTACTTC.

This clone was found once. The CDR3 loop reads CASSLRTRLNTGELFF. CDR3 nucleotides: TGTGCCAGCAGCCTCCGGACTAGGTTGAACACCGGGGAGCTGTTTTTT. V gene TRBV7-8 combines with J gene TRBJ2-2, with 7 bases lining up with TRBD2. CDR1 and CDR2 from the germline V gene are SGHVS and FQNEAQ. The CDR3 is 16 amino acids. J gave up 1 base and V 5 bases, and 7 bases lay outside the gene matches.

The V and J genes are TRBV28 and TRBJ2-7; TRBD2 aligns across 8 bases. This CDR3 has 12 residues. CDR1 is MDHEN and CDR2 is SYDVKM in the germline V gene. V gave up 5 bases and J gave up 9 bases; unmatched junction bases: 6. The CDR3 coding sequence is TGTGCCAGCAGTCGGGGGGGGATTGCGCAGTACTTC. Protein sequence: CASSRGGIAQYF.

The chain uses TRBV7-3 and TRBJ1-3; no definite D call. Trimming took 1 base from V and 0 from J, leaving 7 bases between them. The germline gives CDR1 SGHTA, CDR2 FQGTGA. CDR3 length: 15 amino acids. CDR3 DNA: TGTGCCAGCAGCTTAAATGGGGACTCTGGAAACACCATATATTTT. Protein product: CASSLNGDSGNTIYF.

The chain employs TRBV9 and TRBJ2-4; possibly TRBD1 for D (6 bases). The V end was cut by 0 bases, the J end by 0 bases, with 7 bases between. The CDR3 length is 15 residues. In germline, CDR1 is SGDLS, CDR2 YYNGEE. This CDR3 is CASSVAGVAKNIQYF. CDR3 nucleotides: TGTGCCAGCAGCGTAGCAGGGGTAGCCAAAAACATTCAGTACTTC.

The rearrangement uses TRBV7-3 and TRBJ2-5, with D possibly matching TRBD2 (6 bases). The CDR3 length is 15 residues. Per the germline V gene, CDR1 is SGHTA and CDR2 is FQGTGA. Trimming left V 3 bases short and J 5 bases short, with 16 bases between. The CDR3 sequence: CASSFLSGGIETQYF. DNA of the CDR3: TGTGCCAGCAGCTTCCTTAGCGGCGGGATTGAGACCCAGTACTTC. Filled out from reference TRBV7-3 and TRBJ2-5, the complete variable domain reads GAGVSQTPSNKVTEKGKYVELRCDPISGHTALYWYRQSLGQGPEFLIYFQGTGAADDSGLPNDRFFAVRPEGSVSTLKIQRTERGDSAVYLCASSFLSGGIETQYFGPGTRLLVL.

The chain carries TRBV6-1 and TRBJ2-5; 11 bases align to TRBD1. Germline V lookup: CDR1 MNHNS, CDR2 SASEGT. The CDR3 extends over 17 amino acids. With V trimmed by 1 base and J by 5 bases, 9 bases remained unmatched. The CDR3 loop is CASSEVWGQGVSETQYF. The DNA of the CDR3 is TGTGCCAGCAGTGAAGTATGGGGACAGGGGGTATCGGAGACCCAGTACTTC.

The V call is TRBV5-3, the J call TRBJ2-3; D might be TRBD2 (6 bases). TRBV5-3 is identified as an open reading frame with a role that is uncertain. Between the trimmed V and J ends, which lost 1 base and 3 bases, there was a span of 12 bases. The CDR3 spans 15 residues. In nucleotides, the CDR3 is TGTGCCAGAAGCTTGAGGGCGGGGAGAACAGATACGCAGTATTTT. It translates to CARSLRAGRTDTQYF.

The rearrangement uses TRBV6-5 and TRBJ1-1; D is unresolved. Germline-derived CDR1 and CDR2 are MNHEY and SVGAGI. The CDR3 consists of 14 residues. Trimming removed 5 bases from V and 1 base from J, with 11 bases in between. CDR3 sequence (DNA): TGTGCCAGCAGTCGTACACAGACGAACACTGAAGCTTTCTTT. This codes for CASSRTQTNTEAFF.

This clone was found once. This sequence joins TRBV4-1 and TRBJ2-2, with 7 nucleotides matching TRBD2. Germline CDR1 MGHRA, CDR2 YSYEKL. The J segment lost 2 bases and the V segment lost 1 base, leaving 10 bases of the junction unmatched. The CDR3 spans 18 residues. The DNA of the CDR3 is TGCGCCAGCAGCCAAGTAGGTGGAGCGGGGTTAAACACCGGGGAGCTGTTTTTT. Translation: CASSQVGGAGLNTGELFF.

This clone came up once. The chain uses TRBV7-3 and TRBJ2-3; TRBD2 agrees at 8 bases. The CDR3 sequence is 16 residues long. The germline gives CDR1 SGHTA, CDR2 FQGTGA. Losses at the gene ends were 4 bases for V and 0 bases for J; bases not matched to a gene: 6. CDR3 bases: TGTGCCAGCAGCTCCGGACTAGCCGGGAGCACAGATACGCAGTATTTT. This codes for CASSSGLAGSTDTQYF.

The V and J genes are TRBV2 and TRBJ2-4; 11 positions match TRBD1. The CDR3 sequence is 16 residues long. V shed 4 bases and J 6 bases; nucleotides not matched to a gene: 8. CDR1 and CDR2 (germline): SNHLY, FYNNEI. The chain's CDR3 is CASSAPGQGVLNIQYF. CDR3 nucleotides: TGTGCCAGCAGTGCTCCGGGACAGGGGGTTCTAAACATTCAGTACTTC.

The chain joins TRBV10-1 to TRBJ2-2; TRBD1 matches 7 bases. V dropped 4 bases and J dropped 4; count of bases not matched to a gene: 6. This CDR3 has 15 amino acids. CDR1 and CDR2 from the germline V gene are WNHNN and SYGVQD (reference sequence). The DNA for the CDR3 is TGCGCCAGCAGTGCCCAACAGGGGAGCACCGGGGAGCTGTTTTTT. Translated: CASSAQQGSTGELFF.

The J gene is TRBJ2-7, the V gene TRBV5-1; TRBD1 aligns across 7 bases. The junction had 5 bases not matched to a gene; V was cut back by 4 bases and J by 1 base. The CDR3 has 14 amino acids. Germline lookup yields CDR1 SGHRS and CDR2 YFSETQ. The CDR3 coding sequence is TGCGCCAGCAGCCGAGGGACAGATTCCTACGAGCAGTACTTC. This translates into CASSRGTDSYEQYF.